This T cell receptor beta chain was recorded in a study of shared clonotypes between healthy human individuals. Germline assignment: CDR1 MGHRA and CDR2 YSYEKL. V lost 0 bases, J lost 0 bases, and 6 bases lay in between. CDR3 length: 16 amino acids. CD8 cells classed as naive were CD45RO-negative and positively selected for CCR7, excluding terminally differentiated effector memory CD45RA+ cells. The assay was immunoSEQ multiplex PCR, and TCRdb's table has in-frame clones only and misses some. This table has nearly 2 million clones, about 95% appearing once. The study's findings and limits: Apart from blood, nothing was sampled; tissue repertoires likely differ.

Comment on this clone: What it binds is unknown.

Source material: naive CD8+ T cells sorted from blood. The sequence derives from a man between 18 and 35 years old in good health. The J gene is TRBJ2-6, the V gene TRBV4-1; the D gene is possibly TRBD2 (5 bases). The chain's CDR3 is CASSQEGDSGANVLTF. Written as DNA, the CDR3 is TGCGCCAGCAGCCAAGAGGGAGACTCTGGGGCCAACGTCCTGACTTTC.